These 5 T cell receptor beta chains were all obtained from the same sample, sequenced in a study of T cell repertoires in cytomegalovirus infection. These receptors' targets are unknown. TCRdb re-derived calls from the reads in MiXCR, one entry per CDR3 protein. Of hundreds of thousands of distinct CDR3 sequences listed, around a third are singletons. Source: cultured PBMCs, taken from culture after CMV antigen stimulation. Source of these receptors: a human donor in good health (CMV status not recorded). Some clones in this sample may be carry-over from other donors' samples.

This clonotype was seen a handful of times. The chain links TRBV6-1 to TRBJ2-1; TRBD1 might be the D (6 bases). This CDR3 is built from 13 residues. Per germline, CDR1 MNHNS and CDR2 SASEGT. The V gene lost 1 base and the J gene lost 12 bases, with 13 bases spanning the gap. The CDR3 region is CASSEGTDPGQFF. Written as DNA, the CDR3 is TGTGCCAGCAGTGAAGGGACAGACCCTGGGCAGTTCTTC.

This clonotype turned up a few times. The chain recombines TRBV7-9 with TRBJ2-5; maybe TRBD2 (5 bases). V was trimmed by 5 bases and J by 5 bases, leaving 15 bases between them. Germline V lookup: CDR1 SEHNR, CDR2 FQNEAQ (reference sequence). This CDR3 has 14 amino acids. CDR3 DNA: TGTGCCAGCAGCCCATCGGGGTTTAGGGAGACCCAGTACTTC. Its translation: CASSPSGFRETQYF.

This clonotype was observed at least ten times. As DNA, the CDR3 is TGTGCCAGCAGCTTAGGTATTCCCGGGGAGCTGTTTTTT. It translates to CASSLGIPGELFF. The chain has TRBV7-2 and TRBJ2-2, with unresolved D. The CDR3 loop spans 13 amino acids. Germline assignment: CDR1 SGHTA and CDR2 FQGNSA. Trimming removed 1 base at V and 6 bases at J, with 6 bases between.

The J gene is TRBJ2-7, the V gene TRBV29-1; D is tentatively TRBD1 or TRBD2 (5 bases each). This CDR3 is 13 amino acids long. The V end was cut by 7 bases, the J end by 4 bases, with 17 bases between. Germline CDR1 reads SQVTM; CDR2 reads ANQGSEA. CDR3 nucleotides: TGCAGCGCCCGGGACGGACCTGCGTACGAGCAGTACTTC. Amino acids: CSARDGPAYEQYF.

The rearrangement links TRBV28 to TRBJ1-1, with D tentatively TRBD1 (5 bases). This CDR3 has 16 amino acids. The germline V gene encodes CDR1 MDHEN and CDR2 SYDVKM. The V end was cut by 5 bases, the J end by 3 bases, with 19 bases between. Here the CDR3 DNA reads TGTGCCAGCAGTCACAGCAAAAGGGGCTGGGACACTGAAGCTTTCTTT. Translated: CASSHSKRGWDTEAFF. The entire variable domain, with the rest obtained from reference TRBV28 and TRBJ1-1, is as follows: DVKVTQSSRYLVKRTGEKVFLECVQDMDHENMFWYRQDPGLGLRLIYFSYDVKMKEKGDIPEGYSVSREKKERFSLILESASTNQTSMYLCASSHSKRGWDTEAFFGQGTRLTVV.